The text below deals with one T cell receptor (beta chain). CDR3 length: 15 amino acids. Germline V lookup: CDR1 SGHRS, CDR2 YFSETQ. V was pared by 6 bases and J by 2 bases, with 14 bases between. Primers: 60 Vbeta forward and 13 Jbeta reverse. The assay was immunoSEQ multiplex PCR, and TCRdb's table has in-frame clones only and misses some. The repertoire has about 180,000 clones, 77% of them found once; the top ten carry around 3.5%. The data stem from a study of cytomegalovirus exposure and HLA in healthy donors. Healthy individuals who donated bone marrow served as the donors. The J gene is TRBJ2-2, the V gene TRBV5-1; D gene uncertain. This receptor was taken from a woman in her sixties in good health and CMV-seropositive. The material sequenced was PBMCs. The CDR3, as DNA: TGCGCCAGCACCTACTACCTCCGTAACACCGGGGAGCTGTTTTTT. This gives the protein CASTYYLRNTGELFF. The full variable domain, rest sourced from reference TRBV5-1 and TRBJ2-2, is KAGVTQTPRYLIKTRGQQVTLSCSPISGHRSVSWYQQTPGQGLQFLFEYFSETQRNKGNFPGRFSGRQFSNSRSEMNVSTLELGDSALYLCASTYYLRNTGELFFGEGSRLTVL.